The 15 T cell receptor beta chains given below trace back to one sample, sequenced in a study of blood T cell repertoires in COVID-19 (dated by TCRdb to the early 2020s). The method behind the library was the immunoSEQ multiplex PCR assay. As stored in TCRdb, this immuneACCESS dataset retains in-frame rearrangements with V and J assigned. A fraction of the clones does not appear; measured against another copy, unresolved V genes explain less than half of the discrepancy, and the remainder lacks a known reason. Recorded for this sample are about 30,000 clones; approximately 80% of them occurred a single time. About 42% of the sample lies in the top ten. The sample consisted of peripheral blood. These receptors all stem from a woman in her seventies with acute or convalescent COVID-19.

V and J are TRBV12-5 and TRBJ2-7; 7 bases are a match to TRBD2. CDR1 LGHNT and CDR2 FRNRAP come from the germline V gene. Trimming took 2 bases from V and 5 from J; bases not matched to a gene: 0. This CDR3 has 12 residues. CDR3 protein: CASGLRGDEQYF. DNA for the CDR3: TGTGCTAGTGGTTTGCGGGGGGACGAGCAGTACTTC.

V and J are TRBV6-2 or TRBV6-3 and TRBJ1-3; 9 bases are a match to TRBD1. J gave up 7 bases and V 4 bases, and 20 bases lay outside the gene matches. This CDR3 is 19 amino acids long. Germline V gene lookup returns CDR1 MNHEY and CDR2 SVGEGT. CDR3 loop: CASSWIPGQGEVDGNTIYF. In DNA, the CDR3 is TGTGCCAGCAGTTGGATCCCGGGACAGGGAGAAGTTGACGGTAACACCATATATTTT.

The chain employs TRBV27 and TRBJ2-7, with 13 positions matching TRBD2. The CDR3 is 17 residues long. CDR1 and CDR2 from the germline V gene are MNHEY and SMNVEV (reference sequence). V shed 5 bases and J 2 bases; nucleotides not matched to a gene: 9. CDR3 loop: CASSLRTSGGRTYEQYF. The CDR3 DNA reads as TGTGCCAGCAGTCTCCGGACTAGCGGGGGAAGAACCTACGAGCAGTACTTC.

The chain links TRBV7-9 to TRBJ1-3; no reliable D call. The V gene lost 4 bases and the J gene lost 4 bases, with 14 bases spanning the gap. The length of the CDR3 is 15 residues. CDR1 is SEHNR and CDR2 is FQNEAQ in the germline V gene (reference sequence). CDR3 in DNA: TGTGCCAGCAGCTATCGGTCGGCACAGGGAAACACCATATATTTT. Amino acid sequence: CASSYRSAQGNTIYF.

V and J are TRBV5-3 and TRBJ2-7, with D possibly TRBD2 on 6 matching bases. TRBV5-3 is an ORF, and what it does is uncertain. This CDR3 is 16 amino acids long. V was pared by 3 bases and J by 3 bases, with 19 bases between. The CDR3: CARSWEVDYTDYEQYF. CDR3 DNA: TGTGCCAGAAGCTGGGAGGTTGACTACACCGACTACGAGCAGTACTTC.

The chain employs TRBV4-1 and TRBJ2-3; TRBD2 agrees at 10 bases. V lost 1 base and J lost 6; bases outside the gene matches: 10. There are 17 residues in the CDR3. The germline gives CDR1 MGHRA, CDR2 YSYEKL. The CDR3 bases are TGCGCCAGCAGCCAAGGGGGGGCTAGCGGGGGACCGGATACGCAGTATTTT. This sequence encodes CASSQGGASGGPDTQYF.

The rearrangement joins TRBV10-3 to TRBJ1-2; 8 bases map to TRBD1. This CDR3 has 13 residues. CDR1 and CDR2 (germline): ENHRY, SYGVKD. V lost 4 bases, J lost 3 bases, and 1 base stayed unmatched. The chain's CDR3 is CAISAGGDYGYTF. CDR3 sequence (DNA): TGTGCCATCAGTGCAGGGGGCGACTATGGCTACACCTTC.

The chain uses TRBV7-3 and TRBJ2-1; D is uncertain. The germline V gene has CDR1 SGHTA and CDR2 FQGTGA. Trimming took off 1 base at V and 6 bases at J, with 4 bases between the two ends. The CDR3 extends over 12 amino acids. CDR3 DNA: TGTGCCAGCAGCTTAAGGCCCAATGAGCAGTTCTTC. This encodes CASSLRPNEQFF.

Concerning this clone itself: One end of the junction varies from germline; a read error may be responsible. The chain couples TRBV7-7 to TRBJ2-3, with 7 bases lining up with TRBD1. This CDR3 is built from 16 residues. CDR1 and CDR2 from the germline V gene are SSHAT and FNYEAQ (reference sequence). CDR3 residues: CASSFFTDRTTDTQYF. The CDR3 DNA reads TGTGCTAGCAGCTTCTTTACGGACAGGACCACAGATACGCAGTATTTT.

This clone was detected a few times. The chain couples TRBV16 to TRBJ2-1; no firm D call. CDR1 and CDR2 (germline): KGHSY, FQNENV. Deletions cut 0 bases from V and 7 bases from J, with 7 bases between. The CDR3 spans 13 residues. This chain's CDR3 is CASSQSLANEQFF. CDR3 DNA sequence: TGTGCCAGCAGCCAATCCTTAGCAAATGAGCAGTTCTTC. Filled out from reference TRBV16 and TRBJ2-1, the complete variable domain reads GEEVAQTPKHLVRGEGQKAKLYCAPIKGHSYVFWYQQVLKNEFKFLISFQNENVFDETGMPKERFSAKCLPNSPCSLEIQATKLEDSAVYFCASSQSLANEQFFGPGTRLTVL.

The genes are TRBV28 and TRBJ1-3; D ambiguous. This CDR3 region has 12 residues. Germline CDR1 is MDHEN and CDR2 is SYDVKM. The V gene lost 5 bases and the J gene lost 4 bases, with 6 bases spanning the gap. The CDR3 bases are TGTGCCAGCAGTACTCCAGGAAACACCATATATTTT. Translated: CASSTPGNTIYF.

The CDR3 DNA follows: TGTGCCCACTCCGGGACTAGGCTTAGAGTGAACACCGGGGAGCTGTTTTTT. Protein product: CAHSGTRLRVNTGELFF. The gene calls are TRBV7-9 and TRBJ2-2, with 8 bases fitting TRBD2. CDR3 length: 17 residues. CDR1 is SEHNR and CDR2 is FQNEAQ in the germline V gene (reference sequence). With V trimmed by 11 bases and J by 1 base, 15 bases remained unmatched.

The chain is built from TRBV18 and TRBJ2-7; a weak D match, TRBD2 (6 bases). Trimming left V 6 bases short and J 3 bases short, with 21 bases between. Germline V lookup: CDR1 KGHSH, CDR2 LQKENI. There are 16 residues in the CDR3. CDR3 residues: CASSPGGTQSSYEQYF. The CDR3 DNA reads TGTGCCAGCTCTCCCGGAGGGACCCAGTCAAGCTACGAGCAGTACTTC.

The chain combines TRBV19 with TRBJ1-2; 8 nucleotides align to TRBD1. This CDR3 spans 15 amino acids. The J segment lost 5 bases and the V segment lost 2 bases, leaving 7 bases of the junction unmatched. Per the germline V gene, CDR1 is LNHDA and CDR2 is SQIVND (reference sequence). The CDR3 loop is CASSIPGQGFYGYTF. CDR3 DNA: TGTGCCAGTAGTATACCCGGACAGGGATTTTATGGCTACACCTTC. The full variable domain, completed using reference TRBV19 and TRBJ1-2, is DGGITQSPKYLFRKEGQNVTLSCEQNLNHDAMYWYRQDPGQGLRLIYYSQIVNDFQKGDIAEGYSVSREKKESFPLTVTSAQKNPTAFYLCASSIPGQGFYGYTFGSGTRLTVV.

The J gene is TRBJ2-3, the V gene TRBV11-3; D is unresolved. The CDR3 is made up of 13 amino acids. Per the germline V gene, CDR1 is SGHNT and CDR2 is YENEEA. Trimming removed 1 base from V and 2 bases from J, with 4 bases in between. CDR3 in amino acids: CASSLGDTDTQYF. For the CDR3, the DNA is TGTGCCAGCAGCTTAGGCGACACAGATACGCAGTATTTT.